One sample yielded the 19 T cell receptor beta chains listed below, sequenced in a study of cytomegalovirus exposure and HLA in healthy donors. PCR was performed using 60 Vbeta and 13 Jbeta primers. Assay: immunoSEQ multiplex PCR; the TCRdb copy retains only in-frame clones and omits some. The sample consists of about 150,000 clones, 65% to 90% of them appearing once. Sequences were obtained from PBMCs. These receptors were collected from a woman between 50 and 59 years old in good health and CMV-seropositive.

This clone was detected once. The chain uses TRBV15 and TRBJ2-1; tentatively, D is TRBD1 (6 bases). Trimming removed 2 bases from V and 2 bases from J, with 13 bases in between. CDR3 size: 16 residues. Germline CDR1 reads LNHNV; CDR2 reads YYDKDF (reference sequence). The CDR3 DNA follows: TGTGCCACCAGCAGAAAGACAGGAGATCCCTACAATGAGCAGTTCTTC. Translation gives CATSRKTGDPYNEQFF.

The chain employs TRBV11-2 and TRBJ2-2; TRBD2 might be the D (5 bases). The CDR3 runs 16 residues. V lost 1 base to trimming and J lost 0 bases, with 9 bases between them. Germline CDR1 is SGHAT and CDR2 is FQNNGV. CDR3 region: CASSLGTRTNTGELFF. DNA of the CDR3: TGTGCCAGCAGCTTAGGCACTAGGACGAACACCGGGGAGCTGTTTTTT. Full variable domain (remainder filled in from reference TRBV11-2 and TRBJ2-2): EAGVAQSPRYKIIEKRQSVAFWCNPISGHATLYWYQQILGQGPKLLIQFQNNGVVDDSQLPKDRFSAERLKGVDSTLKIQPAKLEDSAVYLCASSLGTRTNTGELFFGEGSRLTVL.

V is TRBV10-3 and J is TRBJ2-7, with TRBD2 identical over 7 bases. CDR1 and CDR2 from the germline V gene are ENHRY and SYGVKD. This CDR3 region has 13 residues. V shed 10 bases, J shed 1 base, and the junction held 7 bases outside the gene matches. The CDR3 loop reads CATSGRASYEQYF. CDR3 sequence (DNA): TGTGCCACATCAGGGAGGGCTTCCTACGAGCAGTACTTC.

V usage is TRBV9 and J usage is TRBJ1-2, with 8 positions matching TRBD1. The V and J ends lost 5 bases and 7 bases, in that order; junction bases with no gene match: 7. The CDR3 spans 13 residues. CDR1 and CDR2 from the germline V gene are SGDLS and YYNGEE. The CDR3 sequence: CASSQGQAFGYTF. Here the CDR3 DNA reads TGTGCCAGCAGTCAGGGACAGGCTTTTGGCTACACCTTC.

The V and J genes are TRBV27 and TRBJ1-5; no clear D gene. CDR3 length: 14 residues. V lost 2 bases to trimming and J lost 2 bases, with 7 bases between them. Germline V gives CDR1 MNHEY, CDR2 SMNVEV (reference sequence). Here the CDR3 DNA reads TGTGCCAGCAGTTTAGGGGAGCGCAATCAGCCCCAGCATTTT. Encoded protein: CASSLGERNQPQHF.

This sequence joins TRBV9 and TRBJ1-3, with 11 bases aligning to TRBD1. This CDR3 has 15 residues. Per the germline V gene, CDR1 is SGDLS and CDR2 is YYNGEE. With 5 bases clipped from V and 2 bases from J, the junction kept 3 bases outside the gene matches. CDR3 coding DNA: TGTGCCAGCAGTGGGACAGGGGGTACTGGAAACACCATATATTTT. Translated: CASSGTGGTGNTIYF. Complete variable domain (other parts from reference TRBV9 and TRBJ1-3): DSGVTQTPKHLITATGQRVTLRCSPRSGDLSVYWYQQSLDQGLQFLIQYYNGEERAKGNILERFSAQQFPDLHSELNLSSLELGDSALYFCASSGTGGTGNTIYFGEGSWLTVV.

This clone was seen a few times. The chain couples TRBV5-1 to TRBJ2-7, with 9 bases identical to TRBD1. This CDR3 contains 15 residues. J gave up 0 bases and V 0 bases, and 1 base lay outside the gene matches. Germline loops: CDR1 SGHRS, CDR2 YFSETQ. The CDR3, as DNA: TGCGCCAGCAGCTTGGAGGGACAGGGCTCCTACGAGCAGTACTTC. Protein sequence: CASSLEGQGSYEQYF.

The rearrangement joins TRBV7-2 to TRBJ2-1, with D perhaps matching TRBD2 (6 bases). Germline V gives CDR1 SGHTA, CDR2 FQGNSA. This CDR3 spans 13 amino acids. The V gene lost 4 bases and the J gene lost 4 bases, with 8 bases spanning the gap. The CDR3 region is CASSSGTYNEQFF. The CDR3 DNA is TGTGCCAGCAGCTCCGGGACTTACAATGAGCAGTTCTTC.

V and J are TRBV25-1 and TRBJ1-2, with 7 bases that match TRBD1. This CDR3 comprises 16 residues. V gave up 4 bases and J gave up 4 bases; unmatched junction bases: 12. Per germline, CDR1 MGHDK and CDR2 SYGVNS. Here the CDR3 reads CASSGAGTAYRYGYTF. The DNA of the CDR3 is TGTGCCAGCAGTGGGGCCGGGACAGCCTACCGCTATGGCTACACCTTC.

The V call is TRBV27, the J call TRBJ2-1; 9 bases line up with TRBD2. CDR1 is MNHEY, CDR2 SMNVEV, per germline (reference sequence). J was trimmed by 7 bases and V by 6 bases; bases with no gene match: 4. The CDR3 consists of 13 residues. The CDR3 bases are TGTGCCAGCAGCGGGACTAGCCGAAATGAGCAGTTCTTC. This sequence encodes CASSGTSRNEQFF.

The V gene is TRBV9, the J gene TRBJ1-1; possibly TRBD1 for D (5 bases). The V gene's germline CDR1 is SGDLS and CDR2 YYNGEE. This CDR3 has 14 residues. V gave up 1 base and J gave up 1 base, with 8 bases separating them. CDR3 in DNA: TGTGCCAGCAGCGTACAGGGTTCGAACACTGAAGCTTTCTTT. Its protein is CASSVQGSNTEAFF.

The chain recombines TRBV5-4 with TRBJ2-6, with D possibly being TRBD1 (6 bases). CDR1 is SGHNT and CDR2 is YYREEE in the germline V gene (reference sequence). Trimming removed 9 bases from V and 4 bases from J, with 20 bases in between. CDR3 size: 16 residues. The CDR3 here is CATKQGPPTGANVLTF. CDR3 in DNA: TGTGCCACCAAACAGGGACCACCCACCGGGGCCAACGTCCTGACTTTC.

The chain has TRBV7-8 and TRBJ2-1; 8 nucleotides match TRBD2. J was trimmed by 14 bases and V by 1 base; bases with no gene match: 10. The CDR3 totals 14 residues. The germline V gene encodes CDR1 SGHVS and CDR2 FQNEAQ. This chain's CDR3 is CASSLEWPGGREFF. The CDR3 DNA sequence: TGTGCCAGCAGCTTAGAGTGGCCGGGGGGGCGGGAGTTCTTC.

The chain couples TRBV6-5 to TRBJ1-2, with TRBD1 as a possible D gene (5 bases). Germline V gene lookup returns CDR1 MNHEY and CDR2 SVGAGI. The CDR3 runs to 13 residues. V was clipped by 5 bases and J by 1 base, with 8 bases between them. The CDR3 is CASSPRDNYGYTF. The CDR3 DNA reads TGTGCCAGCAGTCCCAGGGATAACTATGGCTACACCTTC.

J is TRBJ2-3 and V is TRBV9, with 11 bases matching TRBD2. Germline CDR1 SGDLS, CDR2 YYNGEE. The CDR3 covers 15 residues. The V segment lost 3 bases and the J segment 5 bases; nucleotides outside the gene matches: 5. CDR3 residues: CASSALAGGGDTQYF. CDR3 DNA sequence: TGTGCCAGCAGCGCCCTAGCGGGGGGTGGAGATACGCAGTATTTT. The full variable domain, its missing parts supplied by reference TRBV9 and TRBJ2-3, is DSGVTQTPKHLITATGQRVTLRCSPRSGDLSVYWYQQSLDQGLQFLIQYYNGEERAKGNILERFSAQQFPDLHSELNLSSLELGDSALYFCASSALAGGGDTQYFGPGTRLTVL.

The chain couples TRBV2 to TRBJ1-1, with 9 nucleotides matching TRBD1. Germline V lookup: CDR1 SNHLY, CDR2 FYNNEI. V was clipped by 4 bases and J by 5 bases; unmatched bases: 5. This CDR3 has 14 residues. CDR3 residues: CASSVGQGRTEAFF. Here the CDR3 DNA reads TGTGCCAGCAGTGTGGGACAGGGAAGGACTGAAGCTTTCTTT.

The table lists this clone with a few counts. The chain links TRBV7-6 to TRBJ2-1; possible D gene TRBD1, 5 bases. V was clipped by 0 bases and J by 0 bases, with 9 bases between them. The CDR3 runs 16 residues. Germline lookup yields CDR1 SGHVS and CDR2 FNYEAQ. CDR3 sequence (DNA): TGTGCCAGCAGCTTAGCCGGACACCGCTCCTACAATGAGCAGTTCTTC. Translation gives CASSLAGHRSYNEQFF.

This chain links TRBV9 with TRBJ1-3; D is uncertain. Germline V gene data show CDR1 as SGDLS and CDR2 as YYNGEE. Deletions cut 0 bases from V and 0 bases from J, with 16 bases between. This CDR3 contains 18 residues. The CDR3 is CASSVGTSYYLSGNTIYF. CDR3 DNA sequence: TGTGCCAGCAGCGTAGGGACTTCTTACTATCTCTCTGGAAACACCATATATTTT.

The CDR3 is CASSPFVGGEYNEQFF. In DNA form, the CDR3 reads TGTGCCAGCAGCCCATTCGTGGGGGGGGAATACAATGAGCAGTTCTTC. The chain has TRBV5-4 and TRBJ2-1; 7 bases align to TRBD2. The CDR3 runs 16 residues. The trim removed 4 bases at V and 4 bases at J, leaving 11 bases unmatched. Germline assignment: CDR1 SGHNT and CDR2 YYREEE (reference sequence). The variable domain in full, completed from reference TRBV5-4 and TRBJ2-1, reads ETGVTQSPTHLIKTRGQQVTLRCSSQSGHNTVSWYQQALGQGPQFIFQYYREEENGRGNFPPRFSGLQFPNYSSELNVNALELDDSALYLCASSPFVGGEYNEQFFGPGTRLTVL.